These 27 T cell receptor beta chains came from one sample sequenced in a study of blood T cell repertoires in COVID-19. Produced via immunoSEQ multiplex PCR; TCRdb's table is partial and in-frame only. This sample has 150,000 to 170,000 clones; around 80% occur once, and the top ten carry around 7.9%. Specimen: PBMCs or T cells enriched from blood (not recorded which). All receptors derive from a man aged 50 or older who had recovered from COVID-19.

The CDR3 bases are TGTGCCAGCAGCCAAGTAGCGGGACAGGGCGGAGATACGCAGTATTTT. Residues: CASSQVAGQGGDTQYF. This chain connects TRBV3-1 (or the pseudogene TRBV3-2) to TRBJ2-3; D perhaps matches TRBD1 (9 bases). The CDR3 is 16 residues long. V dropped 1 base and J dropped 5 bases, with 16 bases sitting between them. The germline CDR1 and CDR2 sequences are LGHDT and YNNKEL (reference sequence).

This clone was seen many times. This CDR3 is CASSPQGAGVYNEQFF. The CDR3 DNA sequence: TGTGCCAGCAGCCCTCAGGGAGCAGGGGTTTACAATGAGCAGTTCTTC. The chain is built from TRBV7-2 and TRBJ2-1; tentatively, D is TRBD1 (6 bases). V was clipped by 5 bases and J by 4 bases, with 18 bases between them. CDR1 is SGHTA and CDR2 is FQGNSA in the germline V gene. The CDR3 sequence is 16 residues long.

This chain links TRBV3-1 (or the pseudogene TRBV3-2) with TRBJ1-2, with 8 positions matching TRBD1. Germline CDR1 and CDR2: LGHDT and YNNKEL (reference sequence). Trimming removed 11 bases from V and 2 bases from J; junction bases left unmatched: 4. The CDR3 runs 12 residues. The CDR3 region is CAARQGNYGYTF. CDR3 coding DNA: TGTGCCGCAAGACAGGGGAACTATGGCTACACCTTC.

The rearrangement links TRBV6-6 to TRBJ1-6; TRBD1 matches at 7 bases. Germline V gene sequence: CDR1 MNHNY, CDR2 SVGAGI (reference sequence). V was pared by 6 bases and J by 9 bases, with 5 bases of the junction left unmatched. The CDR3 sequence is 13 residues long. CDR3 sequence: CASRTGRGSPLHF. CDR3 sequence (DNA): TGTGCCAGCAGGACAGGGCGGGGTTCACCCCTCCACTTT.

This chain uses TRBV29-1 with TRBJ2-7; 12 bases are a match to TRBD2. Trimming cost V 5 bases and J 4 bases; bases outside gene matches: 6. This CDR3 spans 14 amino acids. Germline-derived CDR1 and CDR2 are SQVTM and ANQGSEA. CDR3: CSVSTSGGTYEQYF. The CDR3, as DNA: TGCAGCGTTTCCACTAGCGGGGGGACGTACGAGCAGTACTTC.

The V call is TRBV6-5, the J call TRBJ1-3; TRBD1 matches at 8 bases. J gave up 3 bases and V 0 bases, and 4 bases lay outside the gene matches. Per germline, CDR1 MNHEY and CDR2 SVGAGI. The CDR3 extends over 16 amino acids. CDR3 coding DNA: TGTGCCAGCAGTTACTCGTCCAGGGGGCTTGGAAACACCATATATTTT. Translated: CASSYSSRGLGNTIYF.

The chain employs TRBV7-9 and TRBJ2-3; perhaps TRBD1 as D (5 bases). The CDR3 sequence is 17 residues long. CDR1 and CDR2 from the germline V gene are SEHNR and FQNEAQ (reference sequence). The V and J ends lost 1 base and 3 bases respectively, with 17 bases between them. CDR3 DNA sequence: TGTGCCAGCAGCTTAGAGAGGATCAGGGTAGGGACAGATACGCAGTATTTT. Its protein is CASSLERIRVGTDTQYF. The full variable domain, its missing parts supplied by reference TRBV7-9 and TRBJ2-3, is DTGVSQNPRHKITKRGQNVTFRCDPISEHNRLYWYRQTLGQGPEFLTYFQNEAQLEKSRLLSDRFSAERPKGSFSTLEIQRTEQGDSAMYLCASSLERIRVGTDTQYFGPGTRLTVL.

This clone occurred once. The gene calls are TRBV27 and TRBJ2-5, with D perhaps matching TRBD1 (6 bases). Trimming cost V 1 base and J 0 bases, with 12 bases left between them. Germline V lookup: CDR1 MNHEY, CDR2 SMNVEV (reference sequence). The CDR3 is 16 residues long. The CDR3 DNA reads TGTGCCAGCAGTTTATTAGACAGGACCAACCAAGAGACCCAGTACTTC. Translating gives CASSLLDRTNQETQYF.

This clone was recorded a few times. This chain links TRBV27 with TRBJ2-1; TRBD2 aligns across 10 bases. The CDR3 is made up of 16 amino acids. Germline loops: CDR1 MNHEY, CDR2 SMNVEV (reference sequence). V lost 1 base to trimming and J lost 6 bases; unmatched junction nucleotides: 6. The CDR3 spells CASSLYLAGGFNEQFF. CDR3 nucleotides: TGTGCCAGCAGTTTATATTTAGCGGGGGGTTTCAATGAGCAGTTCTTC.

V is TRBV11-1 and J is TRBJ1-2; TRBD1 is a possible D gene (5 bases). The V gene lost 6 bases and the J gene lost 8 bases, with 13 bases spanning the gap. Germline-derived CDR1 and CDR2 are SGHAT and FQDESV (reference sequence). The CDR3 spans 12 residues. CDR3 in amino acids: CASRGRVGGYTF. The CDR3 DNA follows: TGTGCCAGCAGAGGCAGGGTCGGGGGCTACACCTTC.

This sequence joins TRBV3-1 (or the pseudogene TRBV3-2) and TRBJ1-3; D possibly corresponds to TRBD1 (6 bases). The CDR3 covers 15 residues. CDR1 and CDR2 from the germline V gene are LGHDT and YNNKEL (reference sequence). V was trimmed by 1 base and J by 2 bases, leaving 9 bases between them. CDR3: CASSQGQAPGNTIYF. The CDR3 nucleotides read TGTGCCAGCAGCCAAGGACAGGCCCCTGGAAACACCATATATTTT.

The rearrangement uses TRBV4-2 and TRBJ1-6, with unresolved D. Germline V gives CDR1 LGHNA, CDR2 YNFKEQ. V was trimmed by 3 bases and J by 8 bases, leaving 20 bases between them. CDR3 length equals 17 residues. The CDR3 DNA reads TGTGCCAGCAGCCATCAAGCGGGGATTTCGAAGGATTCACCCCTCCACTTT. This sequence encodes CASSHQAGISKDSPLHF.

The CDR3 nucleotides read TGTGCCAGCAGCCAAGCCGACTGGGTCCGGGACAGGGCGTTTGCCCACTCTGAAAAACTGTTTTTT. Protein: CASSQADWVRDRAFAHSEKLFF. The V call is TRBV4-2, the J call TRBJ1-4, with 9 bases lining up with TRBD1. The CDR3 is 22 amino acids. Per germline, CDR1 LGHNA and CDR2 YNFKEQ. The trim removed 1 base at V and 7 bases at J, leaving 25 bases unmatched.

The chain is built from TRBV7-9 and TRBJ2-7; 9 nucleotides line up with TRBD2. The germline CDR1 and CDR2 sequences are SEHNR and FQNEAQ (reference sequence). The CDR3 sequence is 17 residues long. V lost 5 bases and J lost 0; bases outside the gene matches: 11. The CDR3 loop reads CASSSGGLAVSSYEQYF. The CDR3 DNA reads TGTGCCAGCAGCAGCGGGGGACTAGCCGTTAGCTCCTACGAGCAGTACTTC. Using reference TRBV7-9 and TRBJ2-7 for the parts outside the CDR3, the full variable domain is DTGVSQNPRHKITKRGQNVTFRCDPISEHNRLYWYRQTLGQGPEFLTYFQNEAQLEKSRLLSDRFSAERPKGSFSTLEIQRTEQGDSAMYLCASSSGGLAVSSYEQYFGPGTRLTVT.

V is TRBV7-2 and J is TRBJ2-7; 7 nucleotides match TRBD1. In germline, CDR1 is SGHTA, CDR2 FQGNSA. V lost 5 bases to trimming and J lost 9 bases; unmatched junction nucleotides: 7. The CDR3 spans 12 residues. The chain's CDR3 is CASSPGQVGQYF. CDR3 nucleotide sequence: TGTGCCAGCAGCCCCGGACAGGTTGGGCAGTACTTC.

V and J are TRBV6-4 and TRBJ2-1, with D possibly TRBD1 on 6 matching bases. The CDR3 runs 14 residues. Trimming stripped 5 bases from V and 5 bases from J, with 13 bases between. CDR1 MRHNA and CDR2 SNTAGT come from the germline V gene. The CDR3 DNA is TGTGCCAGCAGTCCTACCCAGGGGAACAATGAGCAGTTCTTC. Its translation is CASSPTQGNNEQFF.

The rearrangement uses TRBV6-5 and TRBJ2-2, with 11 positions matching TRBD1. Germline V gene lookup returns CDR1 MNHEY and CDR2 SVGAGI. Unmatched junction bases numbered 4, after V lost 10 bases and J lost 6 bases. The CDR3 has 13 residues. Here the CDR3 reads CATDRGLAGELFF. The CDR3, as DNA: TGTGCCACGGACAGGGGGCTGGCCGGGGAGCTGTTTTTT.

The chain combines TRBV27 with TRBJ1-5, with a weak D call TRBD1 (6 bases). Trimming pared 2 bases from V and 5 bases from J, leaving 13 bases between. Germline CDR1 reads MNHEY; CDR2 reads SMNVEV (reference sequence). This CDR3 is 15 amino acids long. The CDR3 sequence is CASSLRAGEDQPQHF. The CDR3 nucleotides are TGTGCCAGCAGTTTAAGGGCAGGGGAAGATCAGCCCCAGCATTTT.

The chain combines TRBV15 with TRBJ2-7, with D perhaps TRBD1 (5 bases). CDR1 is LNHNV, CDR2 YYDKDF, per germline (reference sequence). The germline V and J ends were trimmed by 0 bases and 4 bases, with 7 bases remaining between them. This CDR3 region has 13 residues. The chain's CDR3 is CATSRDPGYEQYF. The CDR3 DNA reads TGTGCCACCAGCAGAGATCCAGGGTACGAGCAGTACTTC.

This sequence joins TRBV6-5 and TRBJ1-4, with TRBD1 matching 9 bases. V trimming: 5 bases; J trimming: 5 bases; junction bases outside the gene matches: 3. CDR3 length: 14 residues. Per the germline V gene, CDR1 is MNHEY and CDR2 is SVGAGI. CDR3 sequence (DNA): TGTGCCAGCAGTCCCGGGACAGGGAATGAAAAACTGTTTTTT. Protein product: CASSPGTGNEKLFF.

The chain has TRBV7-9 and TRBJ1-2; D is possibly TRBD1 (5 bases). V was shortened by 0 bases and J by 7 bases, with 12 bases between the two germline ends. This CDR3 is 14 amino acids long. Germline assignment: CDR1 SEHNR and CDR2 FQNEAQ (reference sequence). The CDR3 DNA follows: TGTGCCAGCAGCTTAGCGCCGGCCGGGGGTGGCTACACCTTC. The encoded protein is CASSLAPAGGGYTF.

This clone was detected once. The genes are TRBV25-1 and TRBJ1-1, with 8 bases matching TRBD1. This CDR3 spans 14 amino acids. V shed 6 bases and J 5 bases; nucleotides not matched to a gene: 8. CDR1 MGHDK and CDR2 SYGVNS come from the germline V gene. CDR3 in amino acids: CASSETGGRTEAFF. DNA of the CDR3: TGTGCCAGCAGCGAAACAGGGGGTCGGACTGAAGCTTTCTTT.

The rearrangement joins TRBV7-2 to TRBJ2-2, with D tentatively TRBD2 (5 bases). Germline V gives CDR1 SGHTA, CDR2 FQGNSA. The CDR3 spans 16 residues. V was shortened by 1 base and J by 6 bases, with 15 bases between the two germline ends. The CDR3 sequence: CASSLGRSLAAGELFF. The DNA of the CDR3 is TGTGCCAGCAGCTTAGGTCGGAGTCTAGCCGCCGGGGAGCTGTTTTTT.

The V and J genes are TRBV3-1 (or the pseudogene TRBV3-2) and TRBJ2-5, with 10 positions matching TRBD1. Germline CDR1 LGHDT, CDR2 YNNKEL (reference sequence). The CDR3 loop spans 16 amino acids. V lost 2 bases, J lost 5 bases, and 8 bases stayed unmatched. Here the CDR3 reads CASSQRGTGAGETQYF. CDR3 bases: TGTGCCAGCAGCCAAAGAGGGACAGGGGCCGGGGAGACCCAGTACTTC.

The gene calls are TRBV24-1 and TRBJ1-5; D call uncertain. The CDR3 totals 14 residues. The germline V and J ends were trimmed by 2 bases and 0 bases, with 4 bases remaining between them. CDR1 and CDR2 (germline): KGHDR, SFDVKD. CDR3 nucleotides: TGTGCCACCAGTGATTCACTTAGCAATCAGCCCCAGCATTTT. Translating it yields CATSDSLSNQPQHF.

The V and J genes are TRBV2 and TRBJ1-5; D unclear. CDR3 length: 14 amino acids. With 3 bases removed from V and 0 bases from J, the gap between germline ends came to 6 bases. The germline V gene has CDR1 SNHLY and CDR2 FYNNEI. CDR3 DNA: TGTGCCAGCAGTGACAAAAATAGCAATCAGCCCCAGCATTTT. Its translation is CASSDKNSNQPQHF.

This chain joins TRBV5-1 and TRBJ2-1; 9 nucleotides match TRBD1. V was clipped by 2 bases and J by 8 bases; unmatched bases: 8. The CDR3 length is 15 residues. Germline V gene data show CDR1 as SGHRS and CDR2 as YFSETQ. The CDR3 sequence is CASSFPGQGGDEQFF. As DNA, the CDR3 is TGCGCCAGCAGCTTCCCGGGACAGGGAGGCGATGAGCAGTTCTTC.